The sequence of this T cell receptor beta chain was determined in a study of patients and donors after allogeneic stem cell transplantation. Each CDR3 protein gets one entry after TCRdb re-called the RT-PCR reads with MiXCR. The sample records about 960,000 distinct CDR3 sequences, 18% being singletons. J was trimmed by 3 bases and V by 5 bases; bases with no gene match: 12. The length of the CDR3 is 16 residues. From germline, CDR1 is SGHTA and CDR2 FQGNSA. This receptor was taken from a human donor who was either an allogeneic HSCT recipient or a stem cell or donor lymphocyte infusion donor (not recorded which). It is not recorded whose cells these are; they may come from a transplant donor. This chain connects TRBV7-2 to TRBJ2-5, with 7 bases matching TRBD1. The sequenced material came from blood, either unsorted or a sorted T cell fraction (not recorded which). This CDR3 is CASSPGALTGKETQYF. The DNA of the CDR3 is TGTGCCAGCAGCCCAGGGGCCCTGACAGGGAAAGAGACCCAGTACTTC.